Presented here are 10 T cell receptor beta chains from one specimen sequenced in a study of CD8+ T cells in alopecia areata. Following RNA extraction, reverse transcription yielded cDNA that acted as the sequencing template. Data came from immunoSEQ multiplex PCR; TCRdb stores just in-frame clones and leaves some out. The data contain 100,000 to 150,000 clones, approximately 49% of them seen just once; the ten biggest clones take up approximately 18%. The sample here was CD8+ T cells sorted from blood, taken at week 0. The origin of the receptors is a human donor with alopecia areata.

The CDR3 region is CASSPRLAGATYEQYF. The CDR3 region has the DNA TGTGCCAGCAGCCCGCGACTAGCGGGGGCCACCTACGAGCAGTACTTC. V usage is TRBV13 and J usage is TRBJ2-7; 12 positions agree with TRBD2. The CDR3 is made up of 16 amino acids. Germline CDR1 is PRHDT and CDR2 is FYEKMQ (reference sequence). V was clipped by 5 bases and J by 2 bases; unmatched bases: 7.

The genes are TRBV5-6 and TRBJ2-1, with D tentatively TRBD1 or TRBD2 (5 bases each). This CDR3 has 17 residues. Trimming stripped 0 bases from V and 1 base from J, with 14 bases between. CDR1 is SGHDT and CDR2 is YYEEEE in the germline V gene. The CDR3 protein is CASSLVKLAGSYNEQFF. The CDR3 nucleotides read TGTGCCAGCAGCTTGGTAAAGCTAGCAGGGTCCTACAATGAGCAGTTCTTC.

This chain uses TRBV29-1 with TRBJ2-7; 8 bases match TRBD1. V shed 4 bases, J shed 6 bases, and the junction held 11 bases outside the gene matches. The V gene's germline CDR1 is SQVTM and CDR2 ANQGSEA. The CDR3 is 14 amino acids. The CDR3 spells CSVVLGTGGSEQYF. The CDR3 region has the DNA TGCAGCGTTGTGTTAGGGACAGGCGGTTCCGAGCAGTACTTC.

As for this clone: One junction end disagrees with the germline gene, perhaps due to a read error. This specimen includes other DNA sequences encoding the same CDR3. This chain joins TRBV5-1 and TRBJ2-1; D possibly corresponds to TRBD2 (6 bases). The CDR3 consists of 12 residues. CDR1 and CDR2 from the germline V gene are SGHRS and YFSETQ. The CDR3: CASSLGGNEQFF. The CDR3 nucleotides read TGCGCCAGCAGTTTGGGGGGAAATGAGCAGTTCTTC.

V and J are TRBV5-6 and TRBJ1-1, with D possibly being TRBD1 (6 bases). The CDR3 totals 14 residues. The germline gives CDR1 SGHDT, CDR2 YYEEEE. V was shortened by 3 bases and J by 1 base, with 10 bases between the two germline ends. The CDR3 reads CASSSGTSNTEAFF. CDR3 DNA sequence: TGTGCCAGCAGCTCCGGGACATCGAACACTGAAGCTTTCTTT.

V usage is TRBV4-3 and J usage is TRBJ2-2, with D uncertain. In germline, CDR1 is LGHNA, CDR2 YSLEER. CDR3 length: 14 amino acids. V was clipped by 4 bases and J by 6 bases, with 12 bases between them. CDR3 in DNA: TGCGCCAGCAGCCTCCAAAGGGAACCCGGGGAGCTGTTTTTT. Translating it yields CASSLQREPGELFF.

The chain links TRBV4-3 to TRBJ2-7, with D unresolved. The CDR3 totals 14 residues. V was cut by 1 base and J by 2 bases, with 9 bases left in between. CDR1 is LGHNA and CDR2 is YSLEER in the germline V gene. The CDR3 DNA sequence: TGCGCCAGCAGCCAAGGGGCAGAAACCTACGAGCAGTACTTC. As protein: CASSQGAETYEQYF.

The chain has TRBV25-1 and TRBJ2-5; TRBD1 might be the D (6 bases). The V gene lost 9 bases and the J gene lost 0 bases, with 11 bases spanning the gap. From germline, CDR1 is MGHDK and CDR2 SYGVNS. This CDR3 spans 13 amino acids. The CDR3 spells CARETGNQETQYF. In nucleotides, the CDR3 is TGTGCCAGAGAAACAGGGAACCAAGAGACCCAGTACTTC.

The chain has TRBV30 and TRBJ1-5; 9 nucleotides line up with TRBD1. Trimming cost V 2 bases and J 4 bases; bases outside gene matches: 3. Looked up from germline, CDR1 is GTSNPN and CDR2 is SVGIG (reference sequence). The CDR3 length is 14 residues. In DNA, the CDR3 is TGTGCCTGGAGTATGGACAGGGGAAATCAGCCCCAGCATTTT. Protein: CAWSMDRGNQPQHF.

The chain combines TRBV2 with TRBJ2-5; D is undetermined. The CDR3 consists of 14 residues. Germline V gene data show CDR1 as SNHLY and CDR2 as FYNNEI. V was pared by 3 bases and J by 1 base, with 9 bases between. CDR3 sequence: CASSDPRSQETQYF. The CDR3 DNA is TGTGCCAGCAGTGATCCCCGATCCCAAGAGACCCAGTACTTC.